The next 8 T cell receptor beta chains were all read from a single sample in a study of blood T cell repertoires in COVID-19. This table comes from immunoSEQ multiplex PCR, and its TCRdb copy is limited to in-frame clones, with some not included. The sample records approximately 180,000 clones, roughly 82% being singletons. The sample was peripheral blood. The receptors were sampled from a woman in her seventies with acute or convalescent COVID-19.

The chain carries TRBV5-1 and TRBJ2-5; 9 bases match TRBD2. CDR3 length: 15 amino acids. V gave up 2 bases and J gave up 4 bases; unmatched junction bases: 6. Germline V gene data show CDR1 as SGHRS and CDR2 as YFSETQ. The CDR3 sequence: CASSFASGNGETQYF. The CDR3 DNA is TGCGCCAGCAGCTTCGCTAGCGGGAACGGAGAGACCCAGTACTTC.

On this clone itself: This may arise from a read error, as a much more abundant clone is one base away. This sample also contains other DNA sequences that code for the same CDR3. CDR3 residues: CASSLRGLAGDKSSSTDTQYF. In DNA form, the CDR3 reads TGCGCCAGCAGCTTGCGTGGGTTAGCGGGGGATAAATCTTCTAGCACAGATACGCAGTATTTT. This chain connects TRBV5-1 to TRBJ2-3, with TRBD2 matching 9 bases. CDR1 is SGHRS and CDR2 is YFSETQ in the germline V gene. The CDR3 length is 21 residues. With V trimmed by 1 base and J by 0 bases, 18 bases remained unmatched.

The chain carries TRBV20-1 and TRBJ1-2; maybe TRBD1 (5 bases). Per germline, CDR1 DFQATT and CDR2 SNEGSKA (reference sequence). This CDR3 is built from 14 residues. V was shortened by 4 bases and J by 1 base, with 13 bases between the two germline ends. The CDR3 DNA reads TGCAGTGCTACTGAGACAGCTAGTAACTATGGCTACACCTTC. Residues: CSATETASNYGYTF.

J is TRBJ1-4 and V is TRBV7-9; D may be TRBD1 (5 bases). The V gene's germline CDR1 is SEHNR and CDR2 FQNEAQ (reference sequence). V was shortened by 4 bases and J by 0 bases, with 9 bases between the two germline ends. The length of the CDR3 is 15 residues. The CDR3 sequence: CASSSTASTNEKLFF. CDR3 nucleotide sequence: TGTGCCAGCAGCTCGACAGCATCAACTAATGAAAAACTGTTTTTT.

This chain uses TRBV10-1 with TRBJ2-3; 16 bases align to TRBD2. Germline CDR1 and CDR2: WNHNN and SYGVQD (reference sequence). CDR3 length equals 18 residues. CDR3 region: CAQFPGVGTSGGADTQYF. The CDR3 bases are TGCGCTCAGTTTCCAGGCGTCGGGACTAGCGGGGGGGCGGATACGCAGTATTTT.

The rearrangement joins TRBV30 to TRBJ2-1, with D possibly matching TRBD2 (6 bases). Germline values: CDR1 GTSNPN, CDR2 SVGIG (reference sequence). The V and J ends lost 0 bases and 4 bases respectively, with 10 bases between them. CDR3 size: 14 residues. The CDR3 DNA follows: TGTGCCTGGAGTGTACCAGGGAGGTACAATGAGCAGTTCTTC. This sequence encodes CAWSVPGRYNEQFF.

The chain recombines TRBV19 with TRBJ1-5; D may be TRBD1 (5 bases). This CDR3 is built from 13 residues. Germline loops: CDR1 LNHDA, CDR2 SQIVND (reference sequence). V was cut by 8 bases and J by 6 bases, with 14 bases left in between. This CDR3 reads CASGTGVRQPQHF. CDR3 in DNA: TGTGCCAGTGGGACTGGGGTTCGTCAGCCCCAGCATTTT.

V is TRBV11-2 and J is TRBJ2-2; D is possibly TRBD2 (6 bases). The CDR3 extends over 14 amino acids. Germline CDR1 is SGHAT and CDR2 is FQNNGV. Trimming took 1 base from V and 4 from J, leaving 7 bases between them. The DNA of the CDR3 is TGTGCCAGCAGCTTAGTGCGGGGCACCGGGGAGCTGTTTTTT. Its protein is CASSLVRGTGELFF. Looking up the rest from reference TRBV11-2 and TRBJ2-2 gives the full variable domain: EAGVAQSPRYKIIEKRQSVAFWCNPISGHATLYWYQQILGQGPKLLIQFQNNGVVDDSQLPKDRFSAERLKGVDSTLKIQPAKLEDSAVYLCASSLVRGTGELFFGEGSRLTVL.